Presented here are 19 T cell receptor beta chains from one specimen sequenced in a study of shared clonotypes between healthy human individuals. TCRdb's table, derived via immunoSEQ multiplex PCR, lists solely in-frame clones and lacks some. Of approximately 2,200,000 clones in the sample, about 92% were seen once. Naive CD8 isolation took CD45RO-negative cells positively selected for CCR7 and excluded terminally differentiated effector memory CD45RA+ cells. Sequencing was carried out using naive CD8+ T cells from PBMCs. The receptors were sampled from a man aged 18 to 30 in good health. Some clones in this sample may be carry-over from other donors' samples.

Comment on this clone: Other DNA sequences of this sample code for an identical CDR3. The chain couples TRBV27 to TRBJ2-1; TRBD1 aligns across 7 bases. The CDR3 totals 14 residues. J lost 1 base, V lost 3 bases, and 0 bases had no gene match. Germline CDR1 MNHEY, CDR2 SMNVEV (reference sequence). The CDR3 nucleotides are TGTGCCAGCAGTTTCAGGGGGTCCTACAATGAGCAGTTCTTC. Its protein product is CASSFRGSYNEQFF.

This clone was recorded only once. The sample contains more than one DNA sequence encoding this CDR3. The V gene is TRBV11-2, the J gene TRBJ1-1; D gene unclear. The germline V and J ends were trimmed by 4 bases and 11 bases, with 17 bases remaining between them. CDR1 SGHAT and CDR2 FQNNGV come from the germline V gene. This CDR3 has 13 amino acids. The CDR3: CASSSGPQAAAFF. CDR3 nucleotide sequence: TGTGCCAGCAGCTCAGGACCCCAAGCGGCCGCTTTCTTT.

The chain combines TRBV11-2 with TRBJ2-3, with D uncertain. The V end was cut by 7 bases, the J end by 6 bases, with 14 bases between. There are 13 residues in the CDR3. From germline, CDR1 is SGHAT and CDR2 FQNNGV. The CDR3 spells CASTRGSRDTQYF. The CDR3 DNA follows: TGTGCCAGCACCCGTGGATCTCGGGATACGCAGTATTTT.

The chain uses TRBV30 and TRBJ1-5; 8 bases align to TRBD1. V lost 0 bases, J lost 9 bases, and 13 bases stayed unmatched. The CDR3 consists of 16 residues. CDR1 is GTSNPN and CDR2 is SVGIG in the germline V gene (reference sequence). The CDR3: CAWSVRRAGGHPPQHF. CDR3 bases: TGTGCCTGGAGTGTACGTAGGGCAGGGGGCCATCCGCCCCAGCATTTT.

This sequence joins TRBV29-1 and TRBJ2-7, with TRBD2 as a possible D gene (6 bases). The CDR3 contains 13 residues. The germline CDR1 and CDR2 sequences are SQVTM and ANQGSEA. With 7 bases removed from V and 4 bases from J, the gap between germline ends came to 17 bases. This CDR3 reads CSAAPGGGYEQYF. The CDR3 coding sequence is TGCAGCGCTGCGCCCGGGGGTGGTTACGAGCAGTACTTC.

V gene TRBV5-1 combines with J gene TRBJ2-1; 8 nucleotides match TRBD1. The V gene end was trimmed by 1 base and the J gene end by 4 bases; junction bases not matched to a gene: 4. CDR3 size: 15 residues. Germline CDR1 SGHRS, CDR2 YFSETQ. The CDR3 loop reads CASSLTGGGYNEQFF. DNA of the CDR3: TGCGCCAGCAGCTTGACAGGGGGAGGTTACAATGAGCAGTTCTTC.

This chain joins TRBV7-9 and TRBJ2-3, with 10 bases that match TRBD2. This CDR3 is 17 amino acids long. V shed 3 bases, J shed 8 bases, and the junction held 14 bases outside the gene matches. CDR1 SEHNR and CDR2 FQNEAQ come from the germline V gene (reference sequence). Here the CDR3 reads CASSFPLAGVNSSTQYF. The CDR3 region has the DNA TGTGCCAGCAGCTTCCCCCTAGCGGGAGTTAATAGTAGTACGCAGTATTTT.

This sequence joins TRBV6-5 and TRBJ2-1, with D uncertain. Germline V lookup: CDR1 MNHEY, CDR2 SVGAGI. Trimming took off 10 bases at V and 5 bases at J, with 12 bases between the two ends. This CDR3 has 12 amino acids. CDR3 sequence: CATQTDDNEQFF. As DNA, the CDR3 is TGTGCCACCCAGACGGATGACAATGAGCAGTTCTTC.

The chain uses TRBV7-9 and TRBJ2-7; 9 bases are a match to TRBD2. Germline-derived CDR1 and CDR2 are SEHNR and FQNEAQ (reference sequence). The CDR3 loop spans 16 amino acids. The V and J ends lost 3 bases and 4 bases, in that order; junction bases with no gene match: 10. The CDR3 loop reads CASSFGLAHRAYEQYF. As DNA, the CDR3 is TGTGCCAGCAGCTTCGGACTAGCGCATAGGGCGTACGAGCAGTACTTC.

The chain has TRBV4-3 and TRBJ2-7, with 10 bases that match TRBD1. Germline V gene data show CDR1 as LGHNA and CDR2 as YSLEER. V lost 4 bases, J lost 5 bases, and 2 bases stayed unmatched. This CDR3 spans 13 amino acids. Written as DNA, the CDR3 is TGCGCCAGCAGCCCTGACAGGGGGCACGAGCAGTACTTC. Protein: CASSPDRGHEQYF.

The CDR3 loop reads CSVGTGDYANTGELFF. The CDR3 region has the DNA TGCAGCGTCGGGACAGGGGACTACGCGAACACCGGGGAGCTGTTTTTT. This chain links TRBV29-1 with TRBJ2-2, with 10 bases identical to TRBD1. The V segment lost 6 bases and the J segment 0 bases; nucleotides outside the gene matches: 7. The CDR3 is 16 residues long. Germline CDR1 is SQVTM and CDR2 is ANQGSEA.

The V and J genes are TRBV19 and TRBJ1-1; D possibly corresponds to TRBD1 (5 bases). CDR1 and CDR2 (germline): LNHDA, SQIVND (reference sequence). V was shortened by 5 bases and J by 0 bases, with 10 bases between the two germline ends. CDR3 length: 14 amino acids. CDR3 DNA sequence: TGTGCCAGTAGTCGGGGCGGTATGAACACTGAAGCTTTCTTT. Its translation is CASSRGGMNTEAFF.

This CDR3 is CASSWARVPQYF. The CDR3 DNA follows: TGTGCCAGCAGCTGGGCCAGGGTTCCGCAGTATTTT. The gene calls are TRBV5-6 and TRBJ2-3, with D perhaps matching TRBD1 (5 bases). CDR3 length: 12 residues. The V gene lost 3 bases and the J gene lost 10 bases, with 12 bases spanning the gap. In germline, CDR1 is SGHDT, CDR2 YYEEEE.

The V call is TRBV27, the J call TRBJ2-1; 7 positions match TRBD1. CDR3 length equals 17 residues. The J segment lost 7 bases and the V segment lost 5 bases, leaving 17 bases of the junction unmatched. Looked up from germline, CDR1 is MNHEY and CDR2 is SMNVEV (reference sequence). In DNA, the CDR3 is TGTGCCAGCAGTCCGCGACAGGGTGTACTGGATGGGAATGAGCAGTTCTTC. This sequence encodes CASSPRQGVLDGNEQFF.

The rearrangement uses TRBV5-4 and TRBJ1-1, with TRBD1 as a possible D gene (6 bases). V gave up 4 bases and J gave up 5 bases, with 15 bases separating them. This CDR3 spans 14 amino acids. Germline V gene lookup returns CDR1 SGHNT and CDR2 YYREEE (reference sequence). The DNA of the CDR3 is TGTGCCAGCAGCAGGGACACAGGGCGGACTGAAGCTTTCTTT. This translates into CASSRDTGRTEAFF.

This clone occurred once. The rearrangement joins TRBV4-2 to TRBJ2-7, with 8 positions matching TRBD2. Germline CDR1 is LGHNA and CDR2 is YNFKEQ. CDR3 size: 15 residues. Trimming cost V 8 bases and J 3 bases; bases outside gene matches: 12. CDR3 region: CASSTAGDEGYEQYF. In nucleotides, the CDR3 is TGTGCCAGCTCCACAGCGGGAGATGAAGGCTACGAGCAGTACTTC.

This chain connects TRBV6-5 to TRBJ2-7; D gene ambiguous. Trimming took off 5 bases at V and 3 bases at J, with 11 bases between the two ends. The CDR3 runs to 13 residues. From germline, CDR1 is MNHEY and CDR2 SVGAGI. CDR3 sequence (DNA): TGTGCCAGCAGTCCATCTAGGGACTACGAGCAGTACTTC. Translation gives CASSPSRDYEQYF.

The V call is TRBV4-2, the J call TRBJ2-5; unclear D gene. The CDR3 spans 13 residues. The germline V and J ends were trimmed by 2 bases and 2 bases, with 6 bases remaining between them. CDR1 is LGHNA and CDR2 is YNFKEQ in the germline V gene. CDR3 bases: TGTGCCAGCAGCCAAACGATTCAAGAGACCCAGTACTTC. Protein: CASSQTIQETQYF.

The chain is built from TRBV27 and TRBJ2-5; no firm D call. V was clipped by 3 bases and J by 5 bases, with 10 bases between them. Germline V gene sequence: CDR1 MNHEY, CDR2 SMNVEV (reference sequence). The CDR3 contains 13 residues. Written as DNA, the CDR3 is TGTGCCAGCAGTTTGGTCTTGGGGGAGACCCAGTACTTC. Encoded protein: CASSLVLGETQYF.